The text below deals with one T cell receptor (beta chain). Its cognate antigen is unknown. At the survey level, the v3.0 immunoSEQ assay was run. A target of 40,000-50,000 T-cell genomes per sample was set for sequencing. The protocol was immunoSEQ multiplex PCR, while the TCRdb copy is restricted to in-frame clones and leaves out a portion. The sample holds some 16,000 clones, over 70% seen once. This sample stems from a study of long-term antiretroviral therapy in people with HIV. Study-level points and caveats: Despite increasing after ART, diversity remained lower than that of transplant donor controls. The study lacked data on ART adherence, viral resistance or therapy changes.

Trimming removed 6 bases at V and 4 bases at J, with 16 bases between. CDR3 size: 15 residues. Germline loops: CDR1 LNHDA, CDR2 SQIVND (reference sequence). The receptor comes from a man aged 25-40 years with HIV. The starting material was unsorted PBMCs, obtained roughly 2.2 years before starting antiretroviral therapy. The V gene is TRBV19, the J gene TRBJ1-5, with D unresolved. The CDR3 region has the DNA TGTGCCAGTAGGGAGGTCAGCGGCGAGAATCAGCCCCAGCATTTT. This encodes CASREVSGENQPQHF.